The following is a T cell receptor beta chain sequence with its context. Sequencing was performed with immunoSEQ multiplex PCR; in TCRdb, only in-frame clones are kept and a portion is missing. The sample holds tens of thousands of clones, more than 80% seen once. The data originate from a study of blood T cell repertoires in COVID-19. The CDR3 has 16 residues. Germline-derived CDR1 and CDR2 are KGHSH and LQKENI. Losses at the gene ends were 6 bases for V and 5 bases for J; bases not matched to a gene: 15. The gene calls are TRBV18 and TRBJ1-1; 7 bases fit TRBD1. The sequenced sample was peripheral blood. The TCR was taken from an elderly man with acute or convalescent COVID-19. The CDR3 region is CASSLWKGAGGTEAFF. DNA of the CDR3: TGTGCCAGCTCCCTATGGAAGGGGGCCGGGGGTACTGAAGCTTTCTTT.